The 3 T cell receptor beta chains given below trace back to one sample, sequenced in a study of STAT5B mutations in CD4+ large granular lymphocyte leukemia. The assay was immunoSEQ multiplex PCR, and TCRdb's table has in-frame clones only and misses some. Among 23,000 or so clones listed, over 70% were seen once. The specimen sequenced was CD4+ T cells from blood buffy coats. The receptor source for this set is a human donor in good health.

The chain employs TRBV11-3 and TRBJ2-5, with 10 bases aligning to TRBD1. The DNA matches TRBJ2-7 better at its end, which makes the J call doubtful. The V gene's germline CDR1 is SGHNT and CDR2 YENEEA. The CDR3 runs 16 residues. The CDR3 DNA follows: TGTGCCAGCAGCTTAGATCAGAGGGGGACAGGGGACGAGCAGTACTTC. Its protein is CASSLDQRGTGDEQYF.

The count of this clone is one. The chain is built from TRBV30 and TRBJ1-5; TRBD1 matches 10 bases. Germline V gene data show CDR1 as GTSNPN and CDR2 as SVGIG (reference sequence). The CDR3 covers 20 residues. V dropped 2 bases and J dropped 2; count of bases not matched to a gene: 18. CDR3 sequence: CAWSRRTGGRGLRGNQPQHF. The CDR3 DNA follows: TGTGCCTGGAGTCGCCGGACAGGGGGGAGGGGGCTTCGGGGCAATCAGCCCCAGCATTTT.

Here the CDR3 DNA reads TGTGCCAGCAGCTTAGCCCCAGGGATCTACGAGCAGTACTTC. This sequence encodes CASSLAPGIYEQYF. V usage is TRBV11-2 and J usage is TRBJ2-7, with D possibly matching TRBD1 (5 bases). Per germline, CDR1 SGHAT and CDR2 FQNNGV. This CDR3 comprises 14 residues. Trimming removed 1 base from V and 3 bases from J, with 10 bases in between.